Listed below are T cell receptor beta chains from one sample, sequenced in a study of T cell responses to AZD1222 COVID-19 vaccine. Assay used: immunoSEQ multiplex PCR; TCRdb lists only in-frame clones, some missing. The repertoire has about 110,000 clones, around 87% of them found once; the top ten carry around 4.5%. The material sequenced was peripheral blood, taken 28 days after the second AZD1222 dose. The receptors derive from an adult who received the AZD1222 COVID-19 vaccine. Each CDR3 is given with its conserved first and last residue. Each record gives: clone size, V gene, D gene, J gene, CDR3 DNA, CDR3 protein. A D gene is named only where the DNA matches it firmly. Only some rows state a clone size, as once, few, many or a class for expanded clones.

abundance: -; v_gene: TRBV7-3; d_gene: TRBD1; j_gene: TRBJ2-6; CDR3nt: TGTGCCAGCAGCTCTCCCGACAGGGCTGGGGCCAACGTCCTGACTTTC; CDR3aa: CASSSPDRAGANVLTF
abundance: -; v_gene: TRBV6-5; d_gene: -; j_gene: TRBJ1-5; CDR3nt: TGTGCCAGCAGCCCCCGGGGAAATCAGCCCCAGCATTTT; CDR3aa: CASSPRGNQPQHF
abundance: -; v_gene: TRBV20-1; d_gene: TRBD1; j_gene: TRBJ1-2; CDR3nt: TGCAGTGCTAAACAGGGGGATGGCTACACCTTC; CDR3aa: CSAKQGDGYTF
abundance: -; v_gene: TRBV20-1; d_gene: -; j_gene: TRBJ2-7; CDR3nt: TGCAGTGCCCCTCTTTCCTACGAGCAGTACTTC; CDR3aa: CSAPLSYEQYF
abundance: -; v_gene: TRBV4-3; d_gene: TRBD2; j_gene: TRBJ2-1; CDR3nt: TGCGCCAGCAGCCAAGATCGTAGCGGGGGTTTAGGAAATGAGCAGTTCTTC; CDR3aa: CASSQDRSGGLGNEQFF
abundance: -; v_gene: TRBV7-3; d_gene: -; j_gene: TRBJ2-3; CDR3nt: TGTGCCAGCAGCCCAGCAGCAGCCGGGCCCTCTAGCACAGATACGCAGTATTTT; CDR3aa: CASSPAAAGPSSTDTQYF
abundance: -; v_gene: TRBV13; d_gene: -; j_gene: TRBJ1-2; CDR3nt: TGTGCCAGCAGCCTAAGGACCACCCAGCAGGGCTACACCTTC; CDR3aa: CASSLRTTQQGYTF
abundance: few; v_gene: TRBV10-3; d_gene: -; j_gene: TRBJ1-5; CDR3nt: TGTGCCATCAGTAACACCCTGAGGGATCAGCCCCAGCATTTT; CDR3aa: CAISNTLRDQPQHF
abundance: -; v_gene: TRBV7-7; d_gene: -; j_gene: TRBJ1-1; CDR3nt: TGTGCCAGCAGCTTGAGTAGGGGTGAGGCCGGAATGAACACTGAAGCTTTCTTT; CDR3aa: CASSLSRGEAGMNTEAFF
abundance: -; v_gene: TRBV7-9; d_gene: TRBD1; j_gene: TRBJ1-4; CDR3nt: TGTGCCAGCAGCCGGGACAGGGGTGCTAATGAAAAACTGTTTTTT; CDR3aa: CASSRDRGANEKLFF
abundance: -; v_gene: TRBV30; d_gene: -; j_gene: TRBJ1-2; CDR3nt: TGTGCCTGGCAGGGCAGCTATGGCTACACCTTC; CDR3aa: CAWQGSYGYTF
abundance: -; v_gene: TRBV4-1; d_gene: -; j_gene: TRBJ1-2; CDR3nt: TGCGCCAGCAGGCAAACAGGGACCGAGCTTGACTATGGCTACACCTTC; CDR3aa: CASRQTGTELDYGYTF
abundance: once; v_gene: TRBV5-6; d_gene: TRBD1; j_gene: TRBJ1-4; CDR3nt: TGTGCCAGCAGCTCAACGACAGGGGTCGGTGAAAAACTGTTTTTT; CDR3aa: CASSSTTGVGEKLFF
abundance: -; v_gene: TRBV27; d_gene: -; j_gene: TRBJ2-4; CDR3nt: TGTGCCAGCAGTCTTTCGGAGGTTCAGAGCAAAAACATTCAGTACTTC; CDR3aa: CASSLSEVQSKNIQYF
abundance: -; v_gene: TRBV25-1; d_gene: -; j_gene: TRBJ2-6; CDR3nt: TGTGCCAGCCGCCGGGACGGAGGGGCCAACGTCCTGACTTTC; CDR3aa: CASRRDGGANVLTF
abundance: -; v_gene: TRBV5-6; d_gene: -; j_gene: TRBJ1-1; CDR3nt: TGTGCCAGCAGCTTCCGCGGGCTGGGCACTGAAGCTTTCTTT; CDR3aa: CASSFRGLGTEAFF
abundance: -; v_gene: TRBV7-2; d_gene: -; j_gene: TRBJ1-4; CDR3nt: TGTGCCAGCAGCCAGGACGGGGGAGGAACTAATGAAAAACTGTTTTTT; CDR3aa: CASSQDGGGTNEKLFF
abundance: -; v_gene: TRBV10-3; d_gene: -; j_gene: TRBJ1-1; CDR3nt: TGTGCCATCAGTGAGGGGGGGAAGTCTGAAGCTTTCTTT; CDR3aa: CAISEGGKSEAFF
abundance: -; v_gene: TRBV19; d_gene: TRBD2; j_gene: TRBJ2-4; CDR3nt: TGTGCCAGTAGTACTGGGACTAGCGGGGTAGCCAAAAACATTCAGTACTTC; CDR3aa: CASSTGTSGVAKNIQYF
abundance: few; v_gene: TRBV4-2; d_gene: TRBD2; j_gene: TRBJ2-7; CDR3nt: TGTGCCAGCAGCCTCCGATGGGGTCAGCGGGACGCCTCCTACGAGCAGTACTTC; CDR3aa: CASSLRWGQRDASYEQYF
abundance: -; v_gene: TRBV29-1; d_gene: TRBD2; j_gene: TRBJ2-3; CDR3nt: TGCAGCGTTGAAGGGGGACTAGCGGGGGGATCAGATACGCAGTATTTT; CDR3aa: CSVEGGLAGGSDTQYF
abundance: -; v_gene: TRBV3-1/TRBV3-2; d_gene: -; j_gene: TRBJ1-5; CDR3nt: TGTGCCAGCAGCCCCTCCCCTACGGACGGCAATCAGCCCCAGCATTTT; CDR3aa: CASSPSPTDGNQPQHF
abundance: -; v_gene: TRBV5-1; d_gene: -; j_gene: TRBJ2-1; CDR3nt: TGCGCCAGCAGCTTTGGTGGACAACACAATGAGCAGTTCTTC; CDR3aa: CASSFGGQHNEQFF
abundance: -; v_gene: TRBV10-3; d_gene: TRBD1; j_gene: TRBJ1-3; CDR3nt: TGTGCCATCATTATGGGGACAGAGGACTCTGGAAACACCATATATTTT; CDR3aa: CAIIMGTEDSGNTIYF
abundance: -; v_gene: TRBV29-1; d_gene: -; j_gene: TRBJ2-1; CDR3nt: TGCAGCGTTGTAGGCGGGGGCCTGAATGAGCAGTTCTTC; CDR3aa: CSVVGGGLNEQFF
abundance: few; v_gene: TRBV5-1; d_gene: TRBD1; j_gene: TRBJ1-1; CDR3nt: TGCGCCAGCAGCTCCCCCAGACAGGGGGCTAAGACTGAAGCTTTCTTT; CDR3aa: CASSSPRQGAKTEAFF
abundance: -; v_gene: TRBV7-2; d_gene: -; j_gene: TRBJ2-5; CDR3nt: TGTGCCAGCAGCTTAGGGGTCCACCAAGAGACCCAGTACTTC; CDR3aa: CASSLGVHQETQYF
abundance: -; v_gene: TRBV5-1; d_gene: -; j_gene: TRBJ2-7; CDR3nt: TGCGCCAGCAGCTTGGCCGGGCCTGCGGACGAGCAGTACTTC; CDR3aa: CASSLAGPADEQYF
abundance: -; v_gene: TRBV2; d_gene: TRBD2; j_gene: TRBJ2-7; CDR3nt: TGTGCCAGCAGTGCGACTAGCGGGAGGTACGAGCAGTACTTC; CDR3aa: CASSATSGRYEQYF
abundance: -; v_gene: TRBV6-2/TRBV6-3; d_gene: -; j_gene: TRBJ1-1; CDR3nt: TGTGCCAGCAGTTACTCCCCAGGACTTGAAGCTTTCTTT; CDR3aa: CASSYSPGLEAFF
abundance: few; v_gene: TRBV9; d_gene: TRBD1; j_gene: TRBJ1-2; CDR3nt: TGTGCCAGCAGCCCCCGGGACAGCGTGTCTCATGGCTACACCTTC; CDR3aa: CASSPRDSVSHGYTF
abundance: -; v_gene: TRBV7-3; d_gene: -; j_gene: TRBJ1-1; CDR3nt: TGTGCCAGCAGCTTAACCCCAGTTAACACTGAAGCTTTCTTT; CDR3aa: CASSLTPVNTEAFF
abundance: -; v_gene: TRBV11-2; d_gene: TRBD1; j_gene: TRBJ1-2; CDR3nt: TGTGCCAGCAGCTTAAGGTTTCCGGGACAGAGGATTTCTGGGGGCTACACCTTC; CDR3aa: CASSLRFPGQRISGGYTF